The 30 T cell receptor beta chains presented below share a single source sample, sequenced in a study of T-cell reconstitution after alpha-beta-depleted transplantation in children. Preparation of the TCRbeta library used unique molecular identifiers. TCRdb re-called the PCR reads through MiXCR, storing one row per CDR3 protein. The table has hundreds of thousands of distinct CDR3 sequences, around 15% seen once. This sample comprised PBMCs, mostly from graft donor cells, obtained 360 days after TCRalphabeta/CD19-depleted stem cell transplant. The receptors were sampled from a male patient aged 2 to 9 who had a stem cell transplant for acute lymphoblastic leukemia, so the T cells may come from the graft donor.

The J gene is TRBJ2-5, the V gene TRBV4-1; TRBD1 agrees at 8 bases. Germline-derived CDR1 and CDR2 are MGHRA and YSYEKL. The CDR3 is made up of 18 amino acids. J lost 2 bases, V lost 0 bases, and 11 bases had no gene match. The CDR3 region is CASSQDGIQGARQETQYF. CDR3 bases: TGCGCCAGCAGCCAAGATGGAATCCAGGGGGCGAGACAAGAGACCCAGTACTTC.

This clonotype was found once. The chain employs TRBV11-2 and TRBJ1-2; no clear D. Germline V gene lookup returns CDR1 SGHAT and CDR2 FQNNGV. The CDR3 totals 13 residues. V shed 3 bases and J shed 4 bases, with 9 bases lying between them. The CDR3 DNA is TGTGCCAGCAGCTTCGGCGGCCGCTATGGCTACACCTTC. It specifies CASSFGGRYGYTF.

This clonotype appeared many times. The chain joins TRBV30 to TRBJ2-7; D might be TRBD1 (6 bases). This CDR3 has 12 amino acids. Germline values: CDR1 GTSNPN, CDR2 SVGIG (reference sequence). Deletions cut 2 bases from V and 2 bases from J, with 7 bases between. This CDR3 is CAWSRDTYEQYF. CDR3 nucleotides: TGTGCCTGGAGTCGGGACACCTACGAGCAGTACTTC.

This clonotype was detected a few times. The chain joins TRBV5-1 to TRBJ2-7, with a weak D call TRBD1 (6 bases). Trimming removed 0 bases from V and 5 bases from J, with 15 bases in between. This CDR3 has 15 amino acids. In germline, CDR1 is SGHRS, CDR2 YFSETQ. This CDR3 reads CASSLEGELINEQYF. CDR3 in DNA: TGCGCCAGCAGCTTGGAGGGGGAGCTTATTAACGAGCAGTACTTC.

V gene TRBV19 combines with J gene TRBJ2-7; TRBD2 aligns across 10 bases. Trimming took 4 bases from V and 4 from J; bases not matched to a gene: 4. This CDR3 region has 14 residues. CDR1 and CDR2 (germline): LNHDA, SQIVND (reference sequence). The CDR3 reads CASSTQREGYEQYF. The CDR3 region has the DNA TGTGCCAGTAGTACCCAGCGGGAGGGGTACGAGCAGTACTTC.

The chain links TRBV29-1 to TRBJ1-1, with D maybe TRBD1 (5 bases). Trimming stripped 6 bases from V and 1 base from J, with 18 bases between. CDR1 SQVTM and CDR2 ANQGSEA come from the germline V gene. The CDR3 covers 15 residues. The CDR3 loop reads CSVGLPAYKNTEAFF. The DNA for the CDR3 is TGCAGCGTGGGGCTCCCTGCCTACAAGAACACTGAAGCTTTCTTT.

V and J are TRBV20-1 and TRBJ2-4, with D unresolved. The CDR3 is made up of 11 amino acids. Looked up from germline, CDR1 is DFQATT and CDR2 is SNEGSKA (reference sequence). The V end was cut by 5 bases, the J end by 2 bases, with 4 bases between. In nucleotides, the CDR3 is TGCAGTGCTGCCTCCAAAAACATTCAGTACTTC. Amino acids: CSAASKNIQYF.

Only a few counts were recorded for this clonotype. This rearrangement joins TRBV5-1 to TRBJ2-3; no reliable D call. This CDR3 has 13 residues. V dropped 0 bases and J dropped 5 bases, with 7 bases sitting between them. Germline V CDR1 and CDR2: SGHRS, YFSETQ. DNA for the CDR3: TGCGCCAGCAGCTTGGGGATAGGAGATACGCAGTATTTT. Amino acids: CASSLGIGDTQYF.

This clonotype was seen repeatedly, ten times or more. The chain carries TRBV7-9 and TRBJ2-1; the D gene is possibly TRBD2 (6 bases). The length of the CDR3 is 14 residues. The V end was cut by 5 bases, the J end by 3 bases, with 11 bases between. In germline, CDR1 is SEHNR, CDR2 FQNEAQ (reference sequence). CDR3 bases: TGTGCCAGCAGCCCCCCCGGGAGCTACAATGAGCAGTTCTTC. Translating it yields CASSPPGSYNEQFF.

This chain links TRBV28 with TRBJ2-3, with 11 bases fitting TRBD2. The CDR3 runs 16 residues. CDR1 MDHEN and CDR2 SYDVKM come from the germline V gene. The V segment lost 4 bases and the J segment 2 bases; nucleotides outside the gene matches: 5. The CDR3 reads CASSSPGLADTDTQYF. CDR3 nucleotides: TGTGCCAGCAGTTCGCCGGGACTAGCGGACACAGATACGCAGTATTTT.

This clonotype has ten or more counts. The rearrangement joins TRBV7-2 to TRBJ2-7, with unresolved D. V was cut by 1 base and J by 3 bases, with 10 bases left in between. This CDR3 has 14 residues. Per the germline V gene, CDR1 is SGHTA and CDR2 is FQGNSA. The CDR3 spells CASSLGQDYYEQYF. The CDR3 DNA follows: TGTGCCAGCAGCTTAGGCCAGGATTACTACGAGCAGTACTTC.

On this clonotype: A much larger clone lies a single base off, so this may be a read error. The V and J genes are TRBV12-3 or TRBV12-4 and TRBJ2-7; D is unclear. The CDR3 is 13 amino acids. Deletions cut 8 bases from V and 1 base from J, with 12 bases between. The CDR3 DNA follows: TGTGCCAGCGGATCGAGCTTGTCCTACGAGCAGTACTTC. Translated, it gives CASGSSLSYEQYF.

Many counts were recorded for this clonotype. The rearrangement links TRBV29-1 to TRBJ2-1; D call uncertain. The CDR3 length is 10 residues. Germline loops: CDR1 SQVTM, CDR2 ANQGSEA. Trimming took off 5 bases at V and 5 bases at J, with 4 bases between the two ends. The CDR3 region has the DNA TGCAGCGTTAAGCACAATGAGCAGTTCTTC. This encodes CSVKHNEQFF.

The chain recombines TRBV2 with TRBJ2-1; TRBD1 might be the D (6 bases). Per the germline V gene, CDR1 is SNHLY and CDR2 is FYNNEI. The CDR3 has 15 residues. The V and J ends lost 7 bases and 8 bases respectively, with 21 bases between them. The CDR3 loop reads CASKGVGLLMDEQFF. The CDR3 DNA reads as TGTGCCAGCAAGGGGGTGGGGCTCCTAATGGATGAGCAGTTCTTC.

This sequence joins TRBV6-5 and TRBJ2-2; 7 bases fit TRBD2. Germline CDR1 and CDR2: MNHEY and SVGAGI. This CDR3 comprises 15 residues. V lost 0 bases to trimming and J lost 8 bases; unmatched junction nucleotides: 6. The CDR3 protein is CASSYSSWEGGELFF. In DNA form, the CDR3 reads TGTGCCAGCAGTTACTCGAGTTGGGAGGGTGGGGAGCTGTTTTTT.

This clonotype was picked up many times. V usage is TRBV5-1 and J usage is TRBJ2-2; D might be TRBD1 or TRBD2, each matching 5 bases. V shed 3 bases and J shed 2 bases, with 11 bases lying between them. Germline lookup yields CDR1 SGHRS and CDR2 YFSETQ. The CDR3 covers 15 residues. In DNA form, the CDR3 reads TGCGCCAGCAGCTGGGACGGCGGAAACACCGGGGAGCTGTTTTTT. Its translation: CASSWDGGNTGELFF. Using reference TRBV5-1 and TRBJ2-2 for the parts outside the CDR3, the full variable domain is KAGVTQTPRYLIKTRGQQVTLSCSPISGHRSVSWYQQTPGQGLQFLFEYFSETQRNKGNFPGRFSGRQFSNSRSEMNVSTLELGDSALYLCASSWDGGNTGELFFGEGSRLTVL.

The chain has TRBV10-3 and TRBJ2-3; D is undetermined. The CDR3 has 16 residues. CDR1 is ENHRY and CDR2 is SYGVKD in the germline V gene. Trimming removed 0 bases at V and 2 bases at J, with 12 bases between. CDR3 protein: CAISESPGVVTDTQYF. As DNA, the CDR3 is TGTGCCATCAGTGAGTCACCGGGTGTGGTCACAGATACGCAGTATTTT.

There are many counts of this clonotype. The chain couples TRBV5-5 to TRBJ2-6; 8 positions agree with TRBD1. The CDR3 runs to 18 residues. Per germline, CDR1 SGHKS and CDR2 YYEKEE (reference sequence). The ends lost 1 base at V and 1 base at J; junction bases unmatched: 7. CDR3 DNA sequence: TGTGCCAGCAGCTTGTGGGACAGGCCGACGTCTGGGGCCAACGTCCTGACTTTC. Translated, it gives CASSLWDRPTSGANVLTF.

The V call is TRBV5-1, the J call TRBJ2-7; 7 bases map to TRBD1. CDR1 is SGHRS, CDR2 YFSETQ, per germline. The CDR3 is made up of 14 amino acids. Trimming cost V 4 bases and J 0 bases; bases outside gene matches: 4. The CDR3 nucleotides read TGCGCCAGCAGCCAGGACAGGACCTCCTACGAGCAGTACTTC. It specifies CASSQDRTSYEQYF.

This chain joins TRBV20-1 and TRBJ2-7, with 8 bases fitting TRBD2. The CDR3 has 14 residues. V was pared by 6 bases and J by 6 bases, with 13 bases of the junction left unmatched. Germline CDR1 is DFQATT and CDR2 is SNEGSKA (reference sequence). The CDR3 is CSAPESGRGGEQYF. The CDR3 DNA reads TGCAGTGCCCCAGAAAGCGGGAGAGGTGGCGAGCAGTACTTC.

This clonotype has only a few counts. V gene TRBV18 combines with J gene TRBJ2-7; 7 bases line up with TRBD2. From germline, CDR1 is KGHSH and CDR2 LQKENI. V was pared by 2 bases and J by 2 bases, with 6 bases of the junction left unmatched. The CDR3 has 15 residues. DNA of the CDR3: TGTGCCAGCTCACCAGGACTAGTATTGCCCTACGAGCAGTACTTC. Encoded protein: CASSPGLVLPYEQYF.

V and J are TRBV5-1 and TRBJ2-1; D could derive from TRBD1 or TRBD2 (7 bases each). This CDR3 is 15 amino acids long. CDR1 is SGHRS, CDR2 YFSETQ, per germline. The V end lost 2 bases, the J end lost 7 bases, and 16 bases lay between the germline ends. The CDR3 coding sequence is TGCGCCAGCAGCTTATCGCAGGGGGGGACAAATGAGCAGTTCTTC. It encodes CASSLSQGGTNEQFF.

This CDR3 is CASSVGQTSSYEQYF. The CDR3 coding sequence is TGTGCCAGCAGCGTAGGTCAGACTAGCTCCTACGAGCAGTACTTC. The chain links TRBV9 to TRBJ2-7; D perhaps matches TRBD2 (6 bases). The CDR3 spans 15 residues. Germline lookup yields CDR1 SGDLS and CDR2 YYNGEE. V lost 0 bases to trimming and J lost 0 bases, with 10 bases between them.

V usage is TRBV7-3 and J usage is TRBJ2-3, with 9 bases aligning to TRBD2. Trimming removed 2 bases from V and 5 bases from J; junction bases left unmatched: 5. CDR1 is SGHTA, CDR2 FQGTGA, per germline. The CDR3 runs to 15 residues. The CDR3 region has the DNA TGTGCCAGCAGCTTACGCGGGAGGGCTTTAGATACGCAGTATTTT. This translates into CASSLRGRALDTQYF.

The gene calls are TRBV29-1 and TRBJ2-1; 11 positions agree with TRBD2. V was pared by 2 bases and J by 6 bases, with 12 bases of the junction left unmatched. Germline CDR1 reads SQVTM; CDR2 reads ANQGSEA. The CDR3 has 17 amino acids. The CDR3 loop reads CSVESLAGGLGSNEQFF. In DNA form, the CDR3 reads TGCAGCGTTGAAAGTCTAGCGGGAGGCCTGGGGAGCAATGAGCAGTTCTTC.

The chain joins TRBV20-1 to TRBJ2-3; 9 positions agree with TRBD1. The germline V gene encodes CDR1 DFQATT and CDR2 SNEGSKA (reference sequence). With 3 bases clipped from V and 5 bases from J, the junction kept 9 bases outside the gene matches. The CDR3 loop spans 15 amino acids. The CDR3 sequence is CSASWPGQGGDTQYF. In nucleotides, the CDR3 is TGCAGTGCTAGTTGGCCGGGACAGGGAGGAGATACGCAGTATTTT.

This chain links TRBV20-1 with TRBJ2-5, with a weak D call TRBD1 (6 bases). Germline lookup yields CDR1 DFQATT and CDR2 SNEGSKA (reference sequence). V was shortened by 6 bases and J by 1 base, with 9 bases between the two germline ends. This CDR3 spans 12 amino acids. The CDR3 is CSAGQPQETQYF. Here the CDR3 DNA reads TGCAGTGCCGGACAGCCCCAAGAGACCCAGTACTTC.

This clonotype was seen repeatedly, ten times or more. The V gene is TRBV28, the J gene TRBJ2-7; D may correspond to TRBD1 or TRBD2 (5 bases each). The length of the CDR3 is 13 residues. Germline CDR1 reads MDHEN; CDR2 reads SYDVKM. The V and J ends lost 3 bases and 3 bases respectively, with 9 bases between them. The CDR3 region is CASSFEGFYEQYF. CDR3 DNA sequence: TGTGCCAGCAGTTTTGAGGGGTTCTACGAGCAGTACTTC.

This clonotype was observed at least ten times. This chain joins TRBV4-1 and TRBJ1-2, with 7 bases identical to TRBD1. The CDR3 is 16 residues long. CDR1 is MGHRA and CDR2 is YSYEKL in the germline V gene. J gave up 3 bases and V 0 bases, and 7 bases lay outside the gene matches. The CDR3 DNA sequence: TGCGCCAGCAGCCAAGACGCGGACAGGCCCTACTATGGCTACACCTTC. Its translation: CASSQDADRPYYGYTF.

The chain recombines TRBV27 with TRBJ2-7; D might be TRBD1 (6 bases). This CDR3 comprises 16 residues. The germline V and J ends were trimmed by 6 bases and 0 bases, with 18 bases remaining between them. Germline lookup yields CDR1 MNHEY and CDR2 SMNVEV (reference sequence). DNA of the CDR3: TGTGCCAGCAGCCCATGGGGAAGGGGGTTCTCCTACGAGCAGTACTTC. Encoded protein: CASSPWGRGFSYEQYF.